What follows are 23 T cell receptor beta chains derived from one specimen sequenced in a study of blood T cell repertoires in COVID-19. The repertoire was sequenced with immunoSEQ multiplex PCR; TCRdb's copy has only in-frame clones and lacks some. The sample includes 63,000 or so clones, 86% of them seen just once. Sequencing was carried out using peripheral blood. Every receptor here comes from a man between 65 and 85 years old with active COVID-19.

This clone was detected a few times. The chain employs TRBV9 and TRBJ2-4, with D uncertain. Trimming left V 4 bases short and J 0 bases short, with 8 bases between. The CDR3 is 14 residues long. Germline V gives CDR1 SGDLS, CDR2 YYNGEE. The CDR3 nucleotides are TGTGCCAGCAGCCCCAGTATAGCCAAAAACATTCAGTACTTC. This gives the protein CASSPSIAKNIQYF.

This clone was detected once. This CDR3 reads CASRGVRTGENYGYTF. Here the CDR3 DNA reads TGTGCCAGCAGGGGGGTCCGGACAGGGGAGAACTATGGCTACACCTTC. V gene TRBV27 combines with J gene TRBJ1-2; TRBD1 aligns across 9 bases. J was trimmed by 2 bases and V by 6 bases; bases with no gene match: 10. CDR1 MNHEY and CDR2 SMNVEV come from the germline V gene (reference sequence). The CDR3 contains 16 residues.

V and J are TRBV10-3 and TRBJ2-1; 12 bases map to TRBD2. With 3 bases clipped from V and 9 bases from J, the junction kept 15 bases outside the gene matches. The germline CDR1 and CDR2 sequences are ENHRY and SYGVKD. The CDR3 is 18 amino acids. The CDR3 nucleotides are TGTGCCATCAGTGAACCACCTAGCGGGAGGGCCGGGATTGGTGAGCAGTTCTTC. As protein: CAISEPPSGRAGIGEQFF.

The CDR3 loop is CASSLRSRGTSGSPGNEQFF. The DNA of the CDR3 is TGTGCCAGCAGCTTACGGTCTCGGGGGACTAGCGGGAGCCCGGGGAATGAGCAGTTCTTC. V usage is TRBV7-6 and J usage is TRBJ2-1; 14 bases align to TRBD2. Germline V CDR1 and CDR2: SGHVS, FNYEAQ. This CDR3 is built from 20 residues. With 2 bases clipped from V and 7 bases from J, the junction kept 16 bases outside the gene matches.

The chain employs TRBV14 and TRBJ1-2; no clear D. V lost 0 bases, J lost 0 bases, and 11 bases lay in between. The length of the CDR3 is 16 residues. CDR1 and CDR2 (germline): SGHDN, FVKESK. The CDR3 bases are TGTGCCAGCAGCCAAGAAATGGCCGGAGCTAACTATGGCTACACCTTC. Amino acids: CASSQEMAGANYGYTF.

The chain carries TRBV6-2 or TRBV6-3 and TRBJ2-3, with 10 bases aligning to TRBD2. Looked up from germline, CDR1 is MNHEY and CDR2 is SVGEGT. There are 16 residues in the CDR3. The V and J ends lost 7 bases and 2 bases, in that order; junction bases with no gene match: 9. CDR3 region: CASNPSGGAATDTQYF. CDR3 DNA sequence: TGTGCCAGCAACCCTAGCGGGGGAGCCGCCACAGATACGCAGTATTTT.

The V and J genes are TRBV12-3 or TRBV12-4 and TRBJ1-2; unclear D gene. The CDR3 totals 13 residues. Trimming cost V 5 bases and J 8 bases, with 15 bases left between them. CDR3 loop: CASSPRVPPGYTF. In DNA, the CDR3 is TGTGCCAGCAGTCCCCGGGTCCCACCGGGCTACACCTTC.

The V call is TRBV5-1, the J call TRBJ1-1; TRBD1 is a possible D gene (5 bases). This CDR3 is 13 amino acids long. The V end lost 4 bases, the J end lost 0 bases, and 7 bases lay between the germline ends. Germline V gene sequence: CDR1 SGHRS, CDR2 YFSETQ. This CDR3 reads CASSVRVNTEAFF. The DNA for the CDR3 is TGCGCCAGCAGCGTCAGGGTGAACACTGAAGCTTTCTTT. Full variable domain (remainder filled in from reference TRBV5-1 and TRBJ1-1): KAGVTQTPRYLIKTRGQQVTLSCSPISGHRSVSWYQQTPGQGLQFLFEYFSETQRNKGNFPGRFSGRQFSNSRSEMNVSTLELGDSALYLCASSVRVNTEAFFGQGTRLTVV.

The chain recombines TRBV19 with TRBJ2-7; 7 positions match TRBD1. Germline V gene lookup returns CDR1 LNHDA and CDR2 SQIVND (reference sequence). The CDR3 totals 18 residues. With V trimmed by 0 bases and J by 2 bases, 13 bases remained unmatched. DNA for the CDR3: TGTGCCAGTAGTATAGATGGGGTATTCGGGACAGACACCTACGAGCAGTACTTC. This translates into CASSIDGVFGTDTYEQYF.

The rearrangement links TRBV20-1 to TRBJ2-3; no reliable D call. Germline assignment: CDR1 DFQATT and CDR2 SNEGSKA (reference sequence). Trimming cost V 0 bases and J 6 bases, with 4 bases left between them. This CDR3 has 11 residues. The CDR3 DNA reads TGCAGTGCTAGAGATCGGGATACGCAGTATTTT. It translates to CSARDRDTQYF.

The V gene is TRBV9, the J gene TRBJ1-1; maybe TRBD1 (6 bases). The CDR3 consists of 15 residues. The germline CDR1 and CDR2 sequences are SGDLS and YYNGEE. V was cut by 0 bases and J by 0 bases, with 9 bases left in between. CDR3 in DNA: TGTGCCAGCAGCGTAGTGGGGGCCCTGAACACTGAAGCTTTCTTT. It is translated as CASSVVGALNTEAFF.

The chain couples TRBV30 to TRBJ2-7; maybe TRBD1 (6 bases). V shed 1 base and J shed 7 bases, with 20 bases lying between them. In germline, CDR1 is GTSNPN, CDR2 SVGIG (reference sequence). The CDR3 length is 15 residues. The CDR3 region is CAWSEPGTPLIEQYF. CDR3 nucleotide sequence: TGTGCCTGGAGTGAACCCGGGACACCGCTAATAGAGCAGTACTTC.

The rearrangement uses TRBV7-2 and TRBJ1-2; possible D gene TRBD1, 6 bases. Per germline, CDR1 SGHTA and CDR2 FQGNSA. This CDR3 has 15 residues. V was pared by 5 bases and J by 6 bases, with 19 bases between. The CDR3 DNA follows: TGTGCCAGCAGCCGCGACAGGACCCTGGGGGATGGCTACACCTTC. Translation gives CASSRDRTLGDGYTF.

The J gene is TRBJ2-5, the V gene TRBV7-2, with 7 bases lining up with TRBD1. The V and J ends lost 5 bases and 1 base, in that order; junction bases with no gene match: 4. CDR3 length equals 14 residues. Germline CDR1 and CDR2: SGHTA and FQGNSA. CDR3 sequence: CASSTHRGQETQYF. In nucleotides, the CDR3 is TGTGCCAGCAGCACTCACAGGGGCCAAGAGACCCAGTACTTC. Full variable domain (rest looked up from reference TRBV7-2 and TRBJ2-5): GAGVSQSPSNKVTEKGKDVELRCDPISGHTALYWYRQSLGQGLEFLIYFQGNSAPDKSGLPSDRFSAERTGGSVSTLTIQRTQQEDSAVYLCASSTHRGQETQYFGPGTRLLVL.

This chain joins TRBV6-5 and TRBJ2-7; the D gene is possibly TRBD2 (5 bases). V gave up 6 bases and J gave up 9 bases, with 18 bases separating them. The CDR3 is 13 residues long. Germline CDR1 and CDR2: MNHEY and SVGAGI. CDR3 in DNA: TGTGCCAGCAGCTCCCCGGGTCACCGGGGGCAGTACTTC. Translating gives CASSSPGHRGQYF.

This clone has just one count. This rearrangement joins TRBV6-5 to TRBJ2-1, with 8 positions matching TRBD2. V trimming: 5 bases; J trimming: 7 bases; junction bases outside the gene matches: 10. Germline CDR1 is MNHEY and CDR2 is SVGAGI. There are 15 residues in the CDR3. DNA for the CDR3: TGTGCCAGCAGTCAGACTAGCGCAACCCCAAATGAGCAGTTCTTC. Translated, it gives CASSQTSATPNEQFF.

The chain employs TRBV10-1 and TRBJ1-2, with a possible D match to TRBD1 (6 bases). The CDR3 covers 11 residues. Germline loops: CDR1 WNHNN, CDR2 SYGVQD (reference sequence). The CDR3 protein is CAGGGVQGYTF. The CDR3 DNA sequence: TGCGCAGGGGGGGGTGTTCAAGGCTACACCTTC.

The chain uses TRBV30 and TRBJ2-1, with a weak D call TRBD2 (5 bases). Per the germline V gene, CDR1 is GTSNPN and CDR2 is SVGIG (reference sequence). The CDR3 has 15 amino acids. V was pared by 4 bases and J by 2 bases, with 15 bases between. The DNA of the CDR3 is TGTGCCTGGACCGAGGCAGCCGGGGCCTACAATGAGCAGTTCTTC. It encodes CAWTEAAGAYNEQFF.

On this clone itself: Relative to the germline gene, one junction end is altered; a read error may explain this. The chain combines TRBV24-1 with TRBJ2-1; 7 bases line up with TRBD2. CDR1 is KGHDR, CDR2 SFDVKD, per germline. This CDR3 is built from 12 residues. CDR3: CATSRDYYEQFF. Here the CDR3 DNA reads TGTGCCACGTCCCGGGACTACTATGAGCAGTTCTTC.

J is TRBJ1-1 and V is TRBV11-3; 8 bases are a match to TRBD1. CDR1 and CDR2 (germline): SGHNT, YENEEA. The trim removed 5 bases at V and 3 bases at J, leaving 5 bases unmatched. The CDR3 sequence is 14 residues long. The CDR3 is CASSRGQVHTEAFF. Written as DNA, the CDR3 is TGTGCCAGCAGCCGGGGACAGGTGCACACTGAAGCTTTCTTT.

This clone was detected a few times. This chain joins TRBV24-1 and TRBJ2-7; 8 positions match TRBD1. The germline CDR1 and CDR2 sequences are KGHDR and SFDVKD. V trimming: 4 bases; J trimming: 6 bases; junction bases outside the gene matches: 10. The CDR3 covers 15 residues. CDR3 in amino acids: CATSDPGQGAGEQYF. The CDR3 nucleotides read TGTGCCACCAGTGACCCCGGACAGGGCGCCGGCGAGCAGTACTTC.

This rearrangement joins TRBV11-3 to TRBJ2-7, with a tentative D call TRBD1 (7 bases). The CDR3 loop spans 14 amino acids. Germline loops: CDR1 SGHNT, CDR2 YENEEA. Between the trimmed V and J ends, which lost 5 bases and 4 bases, there was a span of 15 bases. CDR3 region: CASSPSPGGYEQYF. CDR3 DNA: TGTGCCAGCAGCCCGAGCCCAGGGGGGTACGAGCAGTACTTC.

The CDR3 DNA sequence: TGTGCCAGCAGCTTACTAGCGGCGCGCCCCTCAGATACGCAGTATTTT. It encodes CASSLLAARPSDTQYF. The J gene is TRBJ2-3, the V gene TRBV7-2; 7 bases are a match to TRBD2. Germline-derived CDR1 and CDR2 are SGHTA and FQGNSA. The CDR3 consists of 16 residues. J lost 4 bases, V lost 2 bases, and 9 bases had no gene match.